One sample yielded the 24 T cell receptor beta chains listed below, sequenced in a study of cytomegalovirus exposure and HLA in healthy donors. Data came from immunoSEQ multiplex PCR; TCRdb stores just in-frame clones and leaves some out. The sample includes 50,000 or so clones, roughly 94% of them seen just once. Material: PBMCs. The origin of the receptors is a man younger than 35 in good health and CMV-seronegative.

The chain is built from TRBV29-1 and TRBJ2-7; TRBD1 is a possible D gene (5 bases). The ends were cut back, 6 bases at V and 4 bases at J, with 13 bases in the middle. CDR1 and CDR2 (germline): SQVTM, ANQGSEA. This CDR3 comprises 12 residues. The CDR3 coding sequence is TGCAGCGTGACAGTAGGGGTTTACGAGCAGTACTTC. It specifies CSVTVGVYEQYF.

The rearrangement links TRBV19 to TRBJ2-4; TRBD1 agrees at 12 bases. The CDR3 has 13 amino acids. V gave up 9 bases and J gave up 5 bases; unmatched junction bases: 2. The germline gives CDR1 LNHDA, CDR2 SQIVND (reference sequence). Here the CDR3 DNA reads TGTGCCAGCCGGGACAGGGGGCAAAACATTCAGTACTTC. It is translated as CASRDRGQNIQYF.

The rearrangement uses TRBV10-3 and TRBJ2-2; D possibly corresponds to TRBD2 (6 bases). The V gene's germline CDR1 is ENHRY and CDR2 SYGVKD. This CDR3 has 16 amino acids. The V end was cut by 4 bases, the J end by 1 base, with 13 bases between. This chain's CDR3 is CAISGFGTQNTGELFF. For the CDR3, the DNA is TGTGCCATCAGTGGTTTTGGGACTCAGAACACCGGGGAGCTGTTTTTT.

This clone was seen just once. The V call is TRBV6-5, the J call TRBJ1-2; D possibly corresponds to TRBD1 (5 bases). V was cut by 0 bases and J by 8 bases, with 19 bases left in between. Germline V gene sequence: CDR1 MNHEY, CDR2 SVGAGI. The CDR3 has 16 amino acids. The CDR3 here is CASSYSQGRLGQGYTF. Here the CDR3 DNA reads TGTGCCAGCAGTTACTCCCAGGGTCGGCTTGGCCAGGGCTACACCTTC.

The chain carries TRBV4-1 and TRBJ1-1; 11 bases align to TRBD1. CDR3 size: 17 residues. The ends lost 0 bases at V and 7 bases at J; junction bases unmatched: 10. Germline CDR1 is MGHRA and CDR2 is YSYEKL. Here the CDR3 reads CASSQEWGTGGIIEAFF. DNA of the CDR3: TGCGCCAGCAGCCAAGAGTGGGGGACAGGGGGAATTATTGAAGCTTTCTTT.

The chain carries TRBV19 and TRBJ2-3; no clear D gene. The CDR3 spans 15 residues. Germline assignment: CDR1 LNHDA and CDR2 SQIVND (reference sequence). The germline V and J ends were trimmed by 9 bases and 0 bases, with 16 bases remaining between them. CDR3 in amino acids: CASVPGASSTDTQYF. CDR3 sequence (DNA): TGTGCCAGCGTCCCAGGTGCCTCGAGCACAGATACGCAGTATTTT.

The chain carries TRBV15 and TRBJ2-1, with TRBD2 matching 9 bases. From germline, CDR1 is LNHNV and CDR2 YYDKDF (reference sequence). This CDR3 comprises 16 residues. J lost 7 bases, V lost 0 bases, and 7 bases had no gene match. The CDR3 nucleotides read TGTGCCACCAGCAGAGAGACTAGCGGTTTATGGAATGAGCAGTTCTTC. This gives the protein CATSRETSGLWNEQFF. Based on the CDR3 plus reference TRBV15 and TRBJ2-1, the full variable domain is DAMVIQNPRYQVTQFGKPVTLSCSQTLNHNVMYWYQQKSSQAPKLLFHYYDKDFNNEADTPDNFQSRRPNTSFCFLDIRSPGLGDTAMYLCATSRETSGLWNEQFFGPGTRLTVL.

The gene calls are TRBV27 and TRBJ2-1, with 11 bases that match TRBD2. The CDR3 is 14 residues long. V shed 8 bases and J 5 bases; nucleotides not matched to a gene: 5. Germline loops: CDR1 MNHEY, CDR2 SMNVEV (reference sequence). CDR3 amino acids: CASPGTSGHNEQFF. The CDR3 nucleotides read TGTGCCAGCCCCGGGACTAGCGGTCACAATGAGCAGTTCTTC.

This clone is a singleton in its sample. The chain joins TRBV5-5 to TRBJ2-7; 7 nucleotides match TRBD1. The germline V gene encodes CDR1 SGHKS and CDR2 YYEKEE (reference sequence). V lost 4 bases and J lost 4; bases outside the gene matches: 8. This CDR3 is built from 14 residues. CDR3 residues: CASSPGRDSYEQYF. The CDR3 nucleotides read TGTGCCAGCAGCCCGGGACGGGACAGTTACGAGCAGTACTTC.

This chain uses TRBV30 with TRBJ2-3, with TRBD2 matching over 7 bases. The V segment lost 5 bases and the J segment 3 bases; nucleotides outside the gene matches: 8. This CDR3 has 14 residues. Germline V gene sequence: CDR1 GTSNPN, CDR2 SVGIG (reference sequence). The CDR3 sequence: CAWGSGTKTDTQYF. Here the CDR3 DNA reads TGTGCCTGGGGATCCGGGACTAAGACAGATACGCAGTATTTT.

The V gene is TRBV28, the J gene TRBJ2-5; 9 bases match TRBD1. The CDR3 covers 18 residues. The germline V gene has CDR1 MDHEN and CDR2 SYDVKM. Trimming at V came to 3 bases and at J to 3 bases, leaving 14 bases not matched to a gene. CDR3 nucleotides: TGTGCCAGCAGTTTCCCGAGTGGGGACAGGGTAGCGGAAGAGACCCAGTACTTC. Protein product: CASSFPSGDRVAEETQYF.

The chain is built from TRBV30 and TRBJ2-5; D is unresolved. The V gene's germline CDR1 is GTSNPN and CDR2 SVGIG (reference sequence). This CDR3 has 15 amino acids. Deletions cut 1 base from V and 2 bases from J, with 14 bases between. The DNA for the CDR3 is TGTGCCTGGAGTGGACTCACCCGATTGCAAGAGACCCAGTACTTC. It encodes CAWSGLTRLQETQYF. The full variable domain, completed using reference TRBV30 and TRBJ2-5, is SQTIHQWPATLVQPVGSPLSLECTVEGTSNPNLYWYRQAAGRGLQLLFYSVGIGQISSEVPQNLSASRPQDRQFILSSKKLLLSDSGFYLCAWSGLTRLQETQYFGPGTRLLVL.

The V gene is TRBV7-8, the J gene TRBJ1-5; perhaps TRBD1 as D (5 bases). Trimming left V 3 bases short and J 1 base short, with 10 bases between. The CDR3 has 15 residues. Germline V CDR1 and CDR2: SGHVS, FQNEAQ. CDR3 residues: CASSFQGLSNQPQHF. The CDR3 DNA reads TGTGCCAGCAGCTTTCAGGGATTAAGCAATCAGCCCCAGCATTTT. Complete variable domain (other parts from reference TRBV7-8 and TRBJ1-5): GAGVSQSPRYKVAKRGQDVALRCDPISGHVSLFWYQQALGQGPEFLTYFQNEAQLDKSGLPSDRFFAERPEGSVSTLKIQRTQQEDSAVYLCASSFQGLSNQPQHFGDGTRLSIL.

V gene TRBV11-2 combines with J gene TRBJ2-5; maybe TRBD2 (5 bases). The CDR3 is made up of 13 amino acids. Trimming removed 2 bases from V and 3 bases from J, with 7 bases in between. Germline assignment: CDR1 SGHAT and CDR2 FQNNGV. Here the CDR3 DNA reads TGTGCCAGCAGCTTATACGGGAAAGAGACCCAGTACTTC. Its protein is CASSLYGKETQYF.

The rearrangement uses TRBV4-3 and TRBJ2-3, with TRBD2 matching 9 bases. CDR1 LGHNA and CDR2 YSLEER come from the germline V gene. Germline trimming cut 0 bases from V and 4 bases from J; bases unmatched to any gene: 5. This CDR3 region has 16 residues. CDR3 region: CASSQDRAGGPDTQYF. CDR3 in DNA: TGCGCCAGCAGCCAAGACAGGGCGGGAGGGCCAGATACGCAGTATTTT.

The chain recombines TRBV10-1 with TRBJ2-3, with 11 bases identical to TRBD2. This CDR3 contains 19 residues. Germline assignment: CDR1 WNHNN and CDR2 SYGVQD (reference sequence). Trimming removed 8 bases from V and 2 bases from J; junction bases left unmatched: 18. CDR3 loop: CASPRCDTSGSGATDTQYF. The CDR3, as DNA: TGCGCCAGCCCTCGCTGTGACACTAGCGGGAGCGGGGCCACAGATACGCAGTATTTT.

Only one count was recorded for this clone. V gene TRBV5-1 combines with J gene TRBJ1-1, with D possibly TRBD1 on 5 matching bases. The CDR3 spans 14 residues. CDR1 and CDR2 from the germline V gene are SGHRS and YFSETQ. V lost 0 bases to trimming and J lost 1 base, with 7 bases between them. In DNA form, the CDR3 reads TGCGCCAGCAGCTTGGGCAGGGCGAACACTGAAGCTTTCTTT. Protein product: CASSLGRANTEAFF.

V is TRBV7-8 and J is TRBJ2-1; 11 bases match TRBD2. Germline CDR1 reads SGHVS; CDR2 reads FQNEAQ. The CDR3 covers 16 residues. V trimming: 4 bases; J trimming: 3 bases; junction bases outside the gene matches: 5. CDR3 bases: TGTGCCAGCAGCTCCATGGGGACTAGCGGCTACAATGAGCAGTTCTTC. Its protein product is CASSSMGTSGYNEQFF.

V is TRBV27 and J is TRBJ2-1; TRBD1 matches at 9 bases. V lost 4 bases and J lost 2; bases outside the gene matches: 15. This CDR3 has 19 residues. From germline, CDR1 is MNHEY and CDR2 SMNVEV (reference sequence). In DNA form, the CDR3 reads TGTGCCAGCAGTTCGCCCGGGACAGGGAGTAGAGAAGCCTACAATGAGCAGTTCTTC. It translates to CASSSPGTGSREAYNEQFF.

This chain uses TRBV6-1 with TRBJ2-2; 7 nucleotides match TRBD1. This CDR3 is 16 amino acids long. V lost 1 base, J lost 6 bases, and 8 bases stayed unmatched. The germline V gene encodes CDR1 MNHNS and CDR2 SASEGT. The CDR3 sequence: CASSEETGSGPGELFF. In DNA form, the CDR3 reads TGTGCCAGCAGTGAAGAGACAGGGTCCGGCCCCGGGGAGCTGTTTTTT.

The chain employs TRBV9 and TRBJ1-1, with D possibly matching TRBD1 (6 bases). The CDR3 spans 14 residues. CDR1 is SGDLS, CDR2 YYNGEE, per germline. V dropped 0 bases and J dropped 1 base, with 7 bases sitting between them. CDR3 protein: CASSVGTENTEAFF. DNA for the CDR3: TGTGCCAGCAGCGTAGGGACAGAGAACACTGAAGCTTTCTTT.

This rearrangement joins TRBV10-3 to TRBJ2-5; TRBD2 matches 12 bases. The DNA end is more similar to TRBJ2-7, so the J call may be wrong. This CDR3 spans 14 amino acids. Germline-derived CDR1 and CDR2 are ENHRY and SYGVKD. The CDR3 sequence is CAISGLAGAYEQYF. The CDR3 DNA sequence: TGTGCCATCAGTGGACTAGCGGGAGCCTACGAGCAGTACTTC.

The V call is TRBV27, the J call TRBJ2-3; 9 bases line up with TRBD2. The trim removed 5 bases at V and 0 bases at J, leaving 3 bases unmatched. The CDR3 is 15 residues long. The germline CDR1 and CDR2 sequences are MNHEY and SMNVEV (reference sequence). The CDR3 is CASSTLAGSTDTQYF. Written as DNA, the CDR3 is TGTGCCAGCAGTACTCTAGCGGGGAGCACAGATACGCAGTATTTT.

The rearrangement joins TRBV4-1 to TRBJ2-7; weak D call: TRBD2 (6 bases). This CDR3 is built from 16 residues. Germline V CDR1 and CDR2: MGHRA, YSYEKL. V dropped 1 base and J dropped 7 bases, with 20 bases sitting between them. CDR3 nucleotide sequence: TGCGCCAGCAGCCAAGGGGGGGTTTCACCCCCGGAGGAGCAGTACTTC. Translating it yields CASSQGGVSPPEEQYF.